One and the same sample provided the 22 T cell receptor beta chains below, sequenced in a study of T cells in Graves' hyperthyroidism and ophthalmopathy. Amplification of TCR beta CDR3 regions was performed using RNA transcripts as template. Primed by the HTBI set, a first-round RT-PCR was run on the TCR CDR3. TCRdb re-analysed the multiplex PCR reads in MiXCR, keeping a single row per CDR3 protein. Found here are roughly 290,000 distinct CDR3 sequences, approximately 15% of them singletons; the top ten hold over 45%. The specimen was blood. Receptor source: a woman aged 55 to 70 with Graves' ophthalmopathy.

This clonotype showed up many times. The V call is TRBV5-1, the J call TRBJ2-1; 8 nucleotides agree with TRBD1. Losses at the gene ends were 4 bases for V and 7 bases for J; bases not matched to a gene: 10. In germline, CDR1 is SGHRS, CDR2 YFSETQ. The CDR3 is made up of 15 amino acids. CDR3 region: CASSLDGQGENEQFF. The CDR3, as DNA: TGCGCCAGCAGCCTAGACGGACAGGGTGAGAATGAGCAGTTCTTC.

This clonotype was seen just once. The chain is built from TRBV20-1 and TRBJ1-2, with 8 bases identical to TRBD1. The CDR3 runs 13 residues. V shed 5 bases, J shed 8 bases, and the junction held 10 bases outside the gene matches. CDR1 is DFQATT and CDR2 is SNEGSKA in the germline V gene (reference sequence). The CDR3 protein is CSASSPGGVGYTF. The CDR3 nucleotides are TGCAGTGCTTCCTCGCCAGGGGGCGTCGGCTACACCTTC.

About this clonotype: This could be a read error, since a much larger clone is one nucleotide away. This sequence joins TRBV7-2 and TRBJ1-5; 7 bases agree with TRBD1. CDR3 length: 16 amino acids. V dropped 5 bases and J dropped 5; count of bases not matched to a gene: 12. Germline V gives CDR1 SGHTA, CDR2 FQGNSA. CDR3 sequence (DNA): TGTACCAGCAGCCTGGTACGACAGGGAGTCTATCAGCCCCAGCATTTT. Translated, it gives CTSSLVRQGVYQPQHF.

This clonotype was seen repeatedly, ten times or more. The chain couples TRBV6-4 to TRBJ2-7, with unresolved D. Germline CDR1 MRHNA, CDR2 SNTAGT. There are 16 residues in the CDR3. V lost 5 bases to trimming and J lost 4 bases, with 21 bases between them. CDR3 region: CASSSTKTQRVYEQYF. DNA of the CDR3: TGTGCCAGCAGTTCGACCAAGACCCAACGGGTGTACGAGCAGTACTTC.

This rearrangement joins TRBV5-1 to TRBJ2-3; a weak D match, TRBD2 (6 bases). This CDR3 contains 14 residues. Trimming left V 4 bases short and J 1 base short, with 10 bases between. Germline V gives CDR1 SGHRS, CDR2 YFSETQ. The CDR3 DNA reads as TGCGCCAGCAGCGTAGCGGTTCGCACAGATACGCAGTATTTT. Protein product: CASSVAVRTDTQYF.

J is TRBJ2-2 and V is TRBV9; 16 nucleotides align to TRBD2. V was clipped by 2 bases and J by 7 bases; unmatched bases: 11. This CDR3 has 19 residues. Germline values: CDR1 SGDLS, CDR2 YYNGEE. The CDR3 region is CASSVSGTSGRAGGGELFF. The CDR3 DNA reads as TGTGCCAGCAGCGTGTCCGGGACTAGCGGGAGGGCCGGAGGCGGGGAGCTGTTTTTT. The whole variable domain, filled in from reference TRBV9 and TRBJ2-2, reads DSGVTQTPKHLITATGQRVTLRCSPRSGDLSVYWYQQSLDQGLQFLIQYYNGEERAKGNILERFSAQQFPDLHSELNLSSLELGDSALYFCASSVSGTSGRAGGGELFFGEGSRLTVL.

This clonotype showed up many times. This chain connects TRBV28 to TRBJ2-6; either TRBD1 or TRBD2 may supply D (5 bases each). This CDR3 is built from 16 residues. Germline V lookup: CDR1 MDHEN, CDR2 SYDVKM. Trimming pared 6 bases from V and 2 bases from J, leaving 14 bases between. This chain's CDR3 is CASSPRGHAGANVLTF. The CDR3 DNA follows: TGTGCCAGCAGCCCACGGGGCCATGCTGGGGCCAACGTCCTGACTTTC. Combining the CDR3 with reference TRBV28 and TRBJ2-6 gives the whole variable domain DVKVTQSSRYLVKRTGEKVFLECVQDMDHENMFWYRQDPGLGLRLIYFSYDVKMKEKGDIPEGYSVSREKKERFSLILESASTNQTSMYLCASSPRGHAGANVLTFGAGSRLTVL.

The sample holds a few counts of this clonotype. The CDR3, as DNA: TGTGCCAGCGGGGCCCGGACAGGGGGCTTCACAGATACGCAGTATTTT. This gives the protein CASGARTGGFTDTQYF. The V call is TRBV6-1, the J call TRBJ2-3; 11 nucleotides agree with TRBD1. The CDR3 is made up of 16 amino acids. V shed 8 bases, J shed 2 bases, and the junction held 9 bases outside the gene matches. Looked up from germline, CDR1 is MNHNS and CDR2 is SASEGT.

In its sample, this clonotype was seen many times. V usage is TRBV7-2 and J usage is TRBJ2-1; tentatively, D is TRBD2 (5 bases). This CDR3 contains 13 residues. Trimming cost V 4 bases and J 7 bases, with 11 bases left between them. Germline V CDR1 and CDR2: SGHTA, FQGNSA. This chain's CDR3 is CASSWGRRNEQFF. Here the CDR3 DNA reads TGTGCCAGCAGCTGGGGTCGGAGGAATGAGCAGTTCTTC. Filled out from reference TRBV7-2 and TRBJ2-1, the complete variable domain reads GAGVSQSPSNKVTEKGKDVELRCDPISGHTALYWYRQSLGQGLEFLIYFQGNSAPDKSGLPSDRFSAERTGGSVSTLTIQRTQQEDSAVYLCASSWGRRNEQFFGPGTRLTVL.

V is TRBV7-2 and J is TRBJ2-7; 11 bases match TRBD2. Germline CDR1 reads SGHTA; CDR2 reads FQGNSA. The V segment lost 5 bases and the J segment 1 base; nucleotides outside the gene matches: 19. The CDR3 totals 20 residues. In DNA, the CDR3 is TGTGCCAGCAGCAAAAAAACTAGCGGGAGAGGGGGGGATAGATCCTACGAGCAGTACTTC. Translation gives CASSKKTSGRGGDRSYEQYF.

In its sample, this clonotype was seen many times. This chain joins TRBV20-1 and TRBJ2-5; D perhaps matches TRBD2 (5 bases). Trimming shortened V by 5 bases and J by 5 bases, and 18 bases separated the two germline ends. This CDR3 spans 14 amino acids. Per germline, CDR1 DFQATT and CDR2 SNEGSKA (reference sequence). The CDR3 nucleotides read TGCAGTGCTGATCGGGGAGTGCGTCAGGAGACCCAGTACTTC. Translation: CSADRGVRQETQYF.

The gene calls are TRBV19 and TRBJ1-5; D is undetermined. The CDR3 has 17 amino acids. Germline CDR1 is LNHDA and CDR2 is SQIVND (reference sequence). Trimming took 2 bases from V and 0 from J, leaving 14 bases between them. The CDR3 spells CASSIQGPSISNQPQHF. Written as DNA, the CDR3 is TGTGCCAGTAGTATACAAGGGCCGTCGATTAGCAATCAGCCCCAGCATTTT.

The rearrangement uses TRBV18 and TRBJ2-1; TRBD2 agrees at 9 bases. The germline V gene encodes CDR1 KGHSH and CDR2 LQKENI. Losses at the gene ends were 2 bases for V and 4 bases for J; bases not matched to a gene: 0. This CDR3 region has 14 residues. The CDR3 sequence is CASSPGLAYNEQFF. CDR3 nucleotide sequence: TGTGCCAGCTCACCAGGACTAGCGTACAATGAGCAGTTCTTC.

This chain uses TRBV7-2 with TRBJ2-3, with D unclear. This CDR3 contains 15 residues. Per germline, CDR1 SGHTA and CDR2 FQGNSA. V gave up 3 bases and J gave up 2 bases, with 12 bases separating them. CDR3: CASSFGSVNTDTQYF. CDR3 nucleotides: TGTGCCAGCAGCTTTGGGTCCGTCAACACAGATACGCAGTATTTT.

Many counts were recorded for this clonotype. The chain couples TRBV6-6 to TRBJ2-7; no clear D gene. V lost 2 bases and J lost 0, with 8 bases in between. Germline V CDR1 and CDR2: MNHNY, SVGAGI (reference sequence). This CDR3 is 14 amino acids long. In DNA form, the CDR3 reads TGTGCCAGCAGTTACGCAGCAAGCTCCTACGAGCAGTACTTC. Translation: CASSYAASSYEQYF.

This clonotype was seen just once. CDR3 nucleotide sequence: TGTGCCAGCAGCTCTGGACAGGGGAATCATGGCTACACCTTC. Protein sequence: CASSSGQGNHGYTF. The chain joins TRBV5-4 to TRBJ1-2, with 9 bases aligning to TRBD1. The V gene end was trimmed by 3 bases and the J gene end by 6 bases; junction bases not matched to a gene: 6. This CDR3 region has 14 residues. The germline gives CDR1 SGHNT, CDR2 YYREEE (reference sequence).

This clonotype occurred a few times. The gene calls are TRBV7-2 and TRBJ2-3; maybe TRBD1 (5 bases). The CDR3 spans 15 residues. The germline V gene encodes CDR1 SGHTA and CDR2 FQGNSA. Trimming removed 5 bases from V and 3 bases from J, with 15 bases in between. CDR3 sequence (DNA): TGTGCCAGCAGCCTGCAGGGATTGAGGACAGATACGCAGTATTTT. Translated, it gives CASSLQGLRTDTQYF.

There are many counts of this clonotype. The chain couples TRBV6-4 to TRBJ2-1; 14 bases align to TRBD2. Germline values: CDR1 MRHNA, CDR2 SNTAGT. The CDR3 has 15 residues. The ends lost 6 bases at V and 8 bases at J; junction bases unmatched: 6. In DNA form, the CDR3 reads TGTGCCAGCAGCCCCGGGACTAGCGGGAGCTATGAGCAGTTCTTC. It translates to CASSPGTSGSYEQFF.

This clonotype was seen more than once but under ten times. The chain couples TRBV10-3 to TRBJ2-7; the D gene is possibly TRBD2 (5 bases). Trimming stripped 0 bases from V and 2 bases from J, with 11 bases between. Germline V lookup: CDR1 ENHRY, CDR2 SYGVKD. The CDR3 contains 15 residues. The CDR3 loop reads CAISESLAGAYEQYF. The CDR3 DNA sequence: TGTGCCATCAGTGAGTCCCTAGCAGGAGCCTACGAGCAGTACTTC.

This clonotype was counted between two and nine times. Since a much larger clone is just one base distant, this may be a read error. The V call is TRBV18, the J call TRBJ1-1, with 9 bases aligning to TRBD1. The CDR3 is 14 amino acids. The V and J ends lost 3 bases and 1 base, in that order; junction bases with no gene match: 0. Per the germline V gene, CDR1 is KGHSH and CDR2 is LQKENI. Here the CDR3 reads CASSPTGGNTEAFF. The CDR3 DNA follows: TGTGCCAGCTCACCGACAGGGGGGAACACTGAAGCTTTCTTT.

This clonotype showed up many times. The chain couples TRBV2 to TRBJ1-5; tentatively, D is TRBD1 (5 bases). V lost 5 bases, J lost 4 bases, and 15 bases lay in between. The CDR3 has 15 residues. CDR1 is SNHLY, CDR2 FYNNEI, per germline. This chain's CDR3 is CASSQQTGANQPQHF. In nucleotides, the CDR3 is TGTGCCAGCAGTCAACAAACAGGTGCAAATCAGCCCCAGCATTTT.

V gene TRBV6-2 or TRBV6-3 combines with J gene TRBJ1-6; TRBD1 agrees at 9 bases. V lost 6 bases and J lost 7; bases outside the gene matches: 4. Germline CDR1 and CDR2: MNHEY and SVGEGT. The CDR3 contains 14 residues. CDR3: CASRETGGNSPLHF. CDR3 DNA sequence: TGTGCCAGCAGGGAGACAGGGGGGAATTCACCCCTCCACTTT.